This TCR beta chain was sequenced in a study of blood T cell repertoires in COVID-19. Some clones are missing from TCRdb's copy, which holds only in-frame ones; the method was immunoSEQ multiplex PCR. The data show about 200,000 clones, about 88% seen once. Per the germline V gene, CDR1 is SGHVS and CDR2 is FNYEAQ. Trimming cost V 5 bases and J 4 bases, with 8 bases left between them. The CDR3 covers 13 residues. The chain links TRBV7-6 to TRBJ2-2; D perhaps matches TRBD1 (6 bases). The receptor's source is a man in his fifties or sixties with COVID-19, enrolled during active disease. The material sequenced was peripheral blood. CDR3 coding DNA: TGTGCCAGCAGCCTCAGGGGCACCGGGGAGCTGTTTTTT. Translated, it gives CASSLRGTGELFF.